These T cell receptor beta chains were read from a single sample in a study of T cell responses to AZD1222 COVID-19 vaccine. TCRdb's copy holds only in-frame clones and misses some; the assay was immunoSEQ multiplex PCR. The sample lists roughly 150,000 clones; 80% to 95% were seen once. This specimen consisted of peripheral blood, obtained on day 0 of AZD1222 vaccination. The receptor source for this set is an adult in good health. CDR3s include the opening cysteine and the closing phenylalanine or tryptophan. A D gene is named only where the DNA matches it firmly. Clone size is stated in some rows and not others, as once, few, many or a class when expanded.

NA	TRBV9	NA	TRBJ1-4	CASSVGSTTTNEKLFF	TGTGCCAGCAGCGTGGGTAGCACAACAACTAATGAAAAACTGTTTTTT
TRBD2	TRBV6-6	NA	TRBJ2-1	CASSSRTSGEDEQFF	TGTGCCAGCAGTTCCCGGACTAGCGGGGAGGATGAGCAGTTCTTC
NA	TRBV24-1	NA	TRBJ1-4	CATSDGGTNEKLFF	TGTGCCACCAGCGATGGTGGTACTAATGAAAAACTGTTTTTT
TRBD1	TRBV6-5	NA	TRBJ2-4	CASSIRGNKNIQYF	TGTGCCAGCAGCATCAGGGGGAACAAAAACATTCAGTACTTC
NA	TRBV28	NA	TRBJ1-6	CASSPIDRNNSPLHF	TGTGCCAGCAGCCCGATCGACAGAAATAATTCACCCCTCCACTTT
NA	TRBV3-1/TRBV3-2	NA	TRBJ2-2	CASSPFTGELFF	TGTGCCAGCAGCCCATTTACCGGGGAGCTGTTTTTT
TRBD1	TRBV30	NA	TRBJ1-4	CAWRTTQGAVEKLFF	TGTGCCTGGAGAACTACACAGGGGGCAGTCGAAAAACTGTTTTTT
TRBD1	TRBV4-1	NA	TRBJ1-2	CASSQDQWQGAGGYTF	TGCGCCAGCAGCCAAGATCAGTGGCAGGGGGCGGGTGGCTACACCTTC
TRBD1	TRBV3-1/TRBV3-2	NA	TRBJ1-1	CASSQRGTGGNTEAFF	TGTGCCAGCAGCCAAAGGGGGACAGGGGGGAACACTGAAGCTTTCTTT
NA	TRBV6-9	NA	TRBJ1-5	CASSDGNYSNQPQHF	TGTGCCAGCAGTGACGGGAATTATAGCAATCAGCCCCAGCATTTT
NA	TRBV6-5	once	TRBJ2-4	CASSSGGNIQYF	TGTGCCAGCAGTTCCGGTGGGAACATTCAGTACTTC
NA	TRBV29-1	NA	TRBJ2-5	CSFESGTLTQYF	TGCAGCTTTGAGTCCGGGACACTGACCCAGTACTTC
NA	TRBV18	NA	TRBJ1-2	CASSHPDRRALYGYTF	TGTGCCAGCTCTCATCCTGACAGACGAGCACTCTATGGCTACACCTTC
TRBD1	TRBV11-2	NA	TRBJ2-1	CASSAPDRGLDEQFF	TGTGCCAGCAGTGCGCCTGACAGGGGCCTAGATGAGCAGTTCTTC
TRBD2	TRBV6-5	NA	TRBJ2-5	CASSSGTSGRETQYF	TGTGCCAGCAGTTCCGGGACTAGCGGGAGAGAGACCCAGTACTTC
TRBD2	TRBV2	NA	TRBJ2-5	CASGREETQYF	TGTGCCAGCGGGAGGGAAGAGACCCAGTACTTC
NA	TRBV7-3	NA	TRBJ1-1	CASSPSGERTEAFF	TGTGCCAGCAGCCCTTCCGGGGAAAGGACTGAAGCTTTCTTT
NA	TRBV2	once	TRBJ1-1	CASSVYRENTEAFF	TGTGCCAGCAGTGTTTACAGGGAAAACACTGAAGCTTTCTTT
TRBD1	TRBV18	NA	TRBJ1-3	CASSPGGAHGNTIYF	TGTGCCAGCTCCCCAGGGGGGGCACATGGAAACACCATATATTTT
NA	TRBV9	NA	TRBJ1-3	CASRTDSGNTIYF	TGTGCCAGCAGGACGGACTCTGGAAACACCATATATTTT
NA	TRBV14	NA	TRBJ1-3	CASSQEGFPGNTIYF	TGTGCCAGCAGCCAAGAGGGTTTTCCTGGAAACACCATATATTTT
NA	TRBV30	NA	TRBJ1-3	CAWSVRGLISGNTIYF	TGTGCCTGGAGTGTAAGGGGACTGATCTCTGGAAACACCATATATTTT
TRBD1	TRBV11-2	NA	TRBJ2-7	CASSSPGQVTYEQYF	TGTGCCAGCAGCTCGCCGGGACAGGTTACCTACGAGCAGTACTTC
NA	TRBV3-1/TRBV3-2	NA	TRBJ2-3	CASSGPSTDTQYF	TGTGCCAGTTCGGGACCGAGCACAGATACGCAGTATTTT
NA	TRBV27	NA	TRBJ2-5	CASSLVGGETQYF	TGTGCCAGCAGTTTGGTAGGGGGAGAGACCCAGTACTTC
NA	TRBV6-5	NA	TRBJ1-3	CASSRSTGTGNTIYF	TGTGCCAGCAGCCGAAGTACAGGGACTGGAAACACCATATATTTT
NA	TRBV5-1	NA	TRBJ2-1	CASSLSRGGGNEQFF	TGCGCCAGCAGCCTTAGCCGGGGTGGTGGCAATGAGCAGTTCTTC
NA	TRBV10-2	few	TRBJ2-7	CASGREQYF	NA
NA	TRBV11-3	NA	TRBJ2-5	CASIRGEETQYF	TGTGCCAGCATAAGGGGGGAAGAGACCCAGTACTTC
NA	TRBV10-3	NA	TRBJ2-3	CAIRAGMGEYSTDTQYF	TGTGCCATCAGGGCTGGGATGGGGGAGTATAGCACAGATACGCAGTATTTT
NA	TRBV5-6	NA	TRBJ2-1	CASSLVDEQFF	TGTGCCAGCAGCTTGGTAGATGAGCAGTTCTTC
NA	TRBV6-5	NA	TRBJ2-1	CATGVFDPGDEQFF	TGTGCCACCGGCGTGTTCGACCCAGGCGATGAGCAGTTCTTC
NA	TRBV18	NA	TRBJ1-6	CASSPREASPLHF	TGTGCCAGCTCACCCAGGGAGGCTTCACCCCTCCACTTT
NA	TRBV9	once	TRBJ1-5	CASSGSFGNQPQHF	TGTGCCAGCAGCGGATCTTTCGGCAATCAGCCCCAGCATTTT
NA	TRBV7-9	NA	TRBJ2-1	CASSSRQSPANEQFF	TGTGCCAGCAGCTCGAGACAGTCCCCGGCCAATGAGCAGTTCTTC
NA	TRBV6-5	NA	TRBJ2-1	CASSYSPHGNEQFF	TGTGCCAGCAGTTACTCCCCTCACGGGAATGAGCAGTTCTTC
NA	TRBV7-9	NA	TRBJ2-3	CASRWGDDTQYF	TGTGCCAGTAGGTGGGGTGATGATACGCAGTATTTT
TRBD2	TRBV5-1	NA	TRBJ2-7	CASSSGLAGGTSEQYF	TGCGCCAGCAGCTCAGGACTAGCGGGAGGAACGAGCGAGCAGTACTTC
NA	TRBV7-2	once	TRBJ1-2	CASSFNVGGYTF	TGTGCCAGCAGCTTTAATGTGGGGGGCTACACCTTC
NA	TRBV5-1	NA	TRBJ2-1	CASSMIRDKYNEQFF	TGCGCCAGCAGCATGATCCGGGACAAGTACAATGAGCAGTTCTTC
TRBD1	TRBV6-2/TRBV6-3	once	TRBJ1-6	CASSSDRVLAGSPLHF	TGTGCCAGCAGTTCAGACAGGGTCTTGGCCGGTTCACCCCTCCACTTT
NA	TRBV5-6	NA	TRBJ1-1	CASSTRIARGTEAFF	TGTGCCAGCAGCACACGAATAGCCAGGGGCACTGAAGCTTTCTTT
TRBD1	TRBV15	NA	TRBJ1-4	CATSTIQGSNEKLFF	TGTGCCACCAGCACCATACAGGGGTCTAATGAAAAACTGTTTTTT
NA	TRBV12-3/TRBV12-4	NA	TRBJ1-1	CASSLVTNTEAFF	TGTGCCAGCAGTTTAGTGACAAACACTGAAGCTTTCTTT
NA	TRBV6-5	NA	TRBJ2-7	CASSSGEDLHEQYF	TGTGCCAGCAGTTCCGGGGAGGATCTCCACGAGCAGTACTTC
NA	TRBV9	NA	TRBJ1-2	CASSVRGVYGYTF	TGTGCCAGCAGCGTTCGGGGGGTCTATGGCTACACCTTC
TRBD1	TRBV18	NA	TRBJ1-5	CASSPGQGFSNQPQHF	TGTGCCAGCTCACCCGGACAGGGCTTCAGCAATCAGCCCCAGCATTTT
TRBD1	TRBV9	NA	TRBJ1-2	CASSGGQGNYGYTF	TGTGCCAGCAGCGGTGGACAGGGCAATTATGGCTACACCTTC
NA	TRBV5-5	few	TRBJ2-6	CASSPNLSGANVLTF	TGTGCCAGCAGCCCTAATCTCTCTGGGGCCAACGTCCTGACTTTC
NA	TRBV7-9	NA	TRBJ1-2	CASSPGGANYGYTF	TGTGCCAGCAGCCCGGGCGGAGCTAACTATGGCTACACCTTC
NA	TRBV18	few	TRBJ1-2	CASSPNGDTNYGYTF	TGTGCCAGCTCACCGAACGGGGACACTAACTATGGCTACACCTTC
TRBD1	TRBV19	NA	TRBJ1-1	CASSIQGTGGTEAFF	TGTGCCAGTAGTATCCAGGGGACAGGGGGAACTGAAGCTTTCTTT
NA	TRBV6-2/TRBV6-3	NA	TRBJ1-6	CASSSGGNRNSPLHF	TGTGCCAGCAGTTCAGGAGGAAACAGAAATTCACCCCTCCACTTT
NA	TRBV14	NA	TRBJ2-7	CASSMSYEQYF	TGTGCCAGCAGCATGTCCTACGAGCAGTACTTC
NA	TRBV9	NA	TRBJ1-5	CASSSEGGDQPQHF	TGTGCCAGCAGCTCAGAAGGGGGGGACCAGCCCCAGCATTTT
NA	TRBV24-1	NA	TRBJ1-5	CATSDYGSLRPQHF	TGTGCCACCAGTGATTATGGGAGTTTGAGGCCCCAGCATTTT
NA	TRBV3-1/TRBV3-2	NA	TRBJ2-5	CASSHGETQYF	TGTGCCAGCAGCCATGGGGAGACCCAGTACTTC
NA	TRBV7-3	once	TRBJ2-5	CASSLLAGPQETQYF	TGTGCCAGCAGCTTATTAGCAGGGCCTCAAGAGACCCAGTACTTC
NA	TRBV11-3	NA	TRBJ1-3	CASSFNSGNTIYF	TGTGCCAGCAGCTTCAACTCTGGAAACACCATATATTTT
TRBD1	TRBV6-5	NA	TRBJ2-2	CASSYAGTGNTGELFF	TGTGCCAGCAGTTACGCCGGGACAGGGAACACCGGGGAGCTGTTTTTT